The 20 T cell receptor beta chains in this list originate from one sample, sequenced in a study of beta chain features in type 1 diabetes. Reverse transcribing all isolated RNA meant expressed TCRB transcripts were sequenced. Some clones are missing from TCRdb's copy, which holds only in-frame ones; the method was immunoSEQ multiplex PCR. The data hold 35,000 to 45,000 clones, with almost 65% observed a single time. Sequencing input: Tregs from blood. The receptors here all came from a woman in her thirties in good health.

In DNA form, the CDR3 reads TGCGCCAGCAGCTCCGGACAGGGATTTGAAAAACTGTTTTTT. The encoded protein is CASSSGQGFEKLFF. The J gene is TRBJ1-4, the V gene TRBV5-1, with 8 nucleotides matching TRBD1. The CDR3 contains 14 residues. V gave up 3 bases and J gave up 7 bases; unmatched junction bases: 5. Germline V gene sequence: CDR1 SGHRS, CDR2 YFSETQ.

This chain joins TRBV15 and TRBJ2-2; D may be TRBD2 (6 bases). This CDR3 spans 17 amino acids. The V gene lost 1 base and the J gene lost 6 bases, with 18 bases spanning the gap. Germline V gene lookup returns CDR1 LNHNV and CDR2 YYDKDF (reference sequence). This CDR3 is CATSRGVTGALAGELFF. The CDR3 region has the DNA TGTGCCACCAGCAGAGGGGTTACGGGAGCGTTAGCCGGGGAGCTGTTTTTT.

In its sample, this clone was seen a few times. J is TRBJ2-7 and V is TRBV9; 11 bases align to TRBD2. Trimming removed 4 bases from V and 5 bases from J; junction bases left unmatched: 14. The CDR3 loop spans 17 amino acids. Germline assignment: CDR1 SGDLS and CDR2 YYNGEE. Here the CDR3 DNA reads TGTGCCAGCAGCACTGGGCACGGGACTAGCGGCGCCCACGAGCAGTACTTC. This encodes CASSTGHGTSGAHEQYF. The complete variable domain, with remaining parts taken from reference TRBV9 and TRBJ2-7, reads DSGVTQTPKHLITATGQRVTLRCSPRSGDLSVYWYQQSLDQGLQFLIQYYNGEERAKGNILERFSAQQFPDLHSELNLSSLELGDSALYFCASSTGHGTSGAHEQYFGPGTRLTVT.

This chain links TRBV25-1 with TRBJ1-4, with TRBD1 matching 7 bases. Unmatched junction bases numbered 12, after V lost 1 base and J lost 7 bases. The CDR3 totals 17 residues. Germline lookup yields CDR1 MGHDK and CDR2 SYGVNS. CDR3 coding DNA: TGTGCCAGCAGTGAATCCCGCCGGGACAGATTTATTGAAAAACTGTTTTTT. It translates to CASSESRRDRFIEKLFF.

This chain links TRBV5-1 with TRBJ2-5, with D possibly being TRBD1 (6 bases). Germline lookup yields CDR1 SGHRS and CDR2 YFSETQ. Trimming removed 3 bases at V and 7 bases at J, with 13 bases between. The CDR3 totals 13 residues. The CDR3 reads CASSSRDMGTQYF. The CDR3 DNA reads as TGCGCCAGCAGCTCCCGGGACATGGGGACCCAGTACTTC.

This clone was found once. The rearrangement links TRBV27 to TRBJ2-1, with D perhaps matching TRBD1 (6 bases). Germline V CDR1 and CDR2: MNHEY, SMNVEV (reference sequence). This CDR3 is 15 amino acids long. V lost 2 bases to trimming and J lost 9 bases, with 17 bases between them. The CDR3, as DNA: TGTGCCAGCAGTTTAAGGACTCTAACAGGGAGTGAGCAGTTCTTC. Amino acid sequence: CASSLRTLTGSEQFF.

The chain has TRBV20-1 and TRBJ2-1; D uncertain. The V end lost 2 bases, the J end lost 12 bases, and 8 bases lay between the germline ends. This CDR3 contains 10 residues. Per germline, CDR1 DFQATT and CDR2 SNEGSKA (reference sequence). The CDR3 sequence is CSARTTWQFF. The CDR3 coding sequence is TGCAGTGCTAGAACTACCTGGCAGTTCTTC.

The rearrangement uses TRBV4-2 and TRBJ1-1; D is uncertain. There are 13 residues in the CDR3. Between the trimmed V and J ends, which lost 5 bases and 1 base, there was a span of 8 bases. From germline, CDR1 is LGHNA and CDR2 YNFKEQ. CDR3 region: CASSSRPNTEAFF. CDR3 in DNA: TGTGCCAGCAGCTCCAGGCCGAACACTGAAGCTTTCTTT.

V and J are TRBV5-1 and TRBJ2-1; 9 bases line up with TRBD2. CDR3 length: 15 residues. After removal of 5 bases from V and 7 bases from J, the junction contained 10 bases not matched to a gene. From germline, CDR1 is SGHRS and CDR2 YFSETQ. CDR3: CASSAASGILNEQFF. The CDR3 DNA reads TGCGCCAGCAGTGCCGCTAGCGGGATTCTTAATGAGCAGTTCTTC.

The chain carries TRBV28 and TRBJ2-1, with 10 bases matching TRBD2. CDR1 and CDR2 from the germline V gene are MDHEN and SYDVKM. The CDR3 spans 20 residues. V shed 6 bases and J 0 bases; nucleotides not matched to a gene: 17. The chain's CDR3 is CASSLGQREGFGSSYNEQFF. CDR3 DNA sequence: TGTGCCAGCAGCCTAGGCCAGCGGGAGGGCTTCGGAAGCTCCTACAATGAGCAGTTCTTC.

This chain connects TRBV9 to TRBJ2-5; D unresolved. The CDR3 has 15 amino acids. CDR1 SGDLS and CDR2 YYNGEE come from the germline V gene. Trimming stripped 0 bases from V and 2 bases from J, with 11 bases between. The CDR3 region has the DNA TGTGCCAGCAGCGTAGCAGTGGTGGAGCAAGAGACCCAGTACTTC. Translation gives CASSVAVVEQETQYF.

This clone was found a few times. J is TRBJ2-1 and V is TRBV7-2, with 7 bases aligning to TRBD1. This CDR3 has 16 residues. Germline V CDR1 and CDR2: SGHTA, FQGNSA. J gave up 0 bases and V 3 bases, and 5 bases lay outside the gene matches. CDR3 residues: CASSFRQGASYNEQFF. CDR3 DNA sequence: TGTGCCAGCAGCTTTCGACAGGGAGCCTCCTACAATGAGCAGTTCTTC.

This chain's CDR3 is CASSPPPEGVTQYF. The CDR3, as DNA: TGTGCCAGCTCACCCCCTCCAGAGGGGGTGACCCAGTACTTC. J is TRBJ2-5 and V is TRBV18; D might be TRBD1 (6 bases). CDR1 KGHSH and CDR2 LQKENI come from the germline V gene. V dropped 3 bases and J dropped 7 bases, with 15 bases sitting between them. The CDR3 is 14 residues long.

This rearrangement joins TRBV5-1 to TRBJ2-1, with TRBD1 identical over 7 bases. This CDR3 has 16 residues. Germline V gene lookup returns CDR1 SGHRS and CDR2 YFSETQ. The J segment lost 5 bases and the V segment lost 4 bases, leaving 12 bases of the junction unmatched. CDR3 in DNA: TGCGCCAGCAGCCCGAGCTCCCCTACAGGGGACAATGAGCAGTTCTTC. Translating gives CASSPSSPTGDNEQFF.

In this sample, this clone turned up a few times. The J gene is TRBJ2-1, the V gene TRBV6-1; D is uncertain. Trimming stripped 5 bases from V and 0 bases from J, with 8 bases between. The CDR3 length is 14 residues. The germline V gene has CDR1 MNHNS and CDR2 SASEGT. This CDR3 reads CASSLRSSYNEQFF. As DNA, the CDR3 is TGTGCCAGCAGTTTGCGGTCCTCCTACAATGAGCAGTTCTTC.

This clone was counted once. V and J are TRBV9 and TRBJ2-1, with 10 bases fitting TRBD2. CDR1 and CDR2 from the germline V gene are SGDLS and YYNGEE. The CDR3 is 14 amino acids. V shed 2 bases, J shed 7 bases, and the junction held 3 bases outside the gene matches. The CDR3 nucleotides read TGTGCCAGCAGCGTGGGACTAGCGCGAAATGAGCAGTTCTTC. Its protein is CASSVGLARNEQFF.

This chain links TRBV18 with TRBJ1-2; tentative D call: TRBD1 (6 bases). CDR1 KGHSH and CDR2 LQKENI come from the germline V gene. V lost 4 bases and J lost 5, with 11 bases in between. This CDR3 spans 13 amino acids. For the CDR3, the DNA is TGTGCCAGCTCACTGGCCACAGGGTATGGCTACACCTTC. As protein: CASSLATGYGYTF. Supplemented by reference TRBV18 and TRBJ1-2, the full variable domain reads NAGVMQNPRHLVRRRGQEARLRCSPMKGHSHVYWYRQLPEEGLKFMVYLQKENIIDESGMPKERFSAEFPKEGPSILRIQQVVRGDSAAYFCASSLATGYGYTFGSGTRLTVV.

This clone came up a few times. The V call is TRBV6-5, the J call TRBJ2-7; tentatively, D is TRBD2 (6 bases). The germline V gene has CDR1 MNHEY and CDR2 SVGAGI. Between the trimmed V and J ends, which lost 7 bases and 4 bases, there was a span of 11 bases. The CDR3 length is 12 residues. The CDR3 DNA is TGTGCCAGCAAGTCTAGCGAGTACGAGCAGTACTTC. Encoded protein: CASKSSEYEQYF.

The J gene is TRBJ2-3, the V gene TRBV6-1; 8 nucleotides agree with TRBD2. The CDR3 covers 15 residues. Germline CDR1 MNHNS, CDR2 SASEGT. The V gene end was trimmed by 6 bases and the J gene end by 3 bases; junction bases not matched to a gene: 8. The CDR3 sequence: CASSPGIAGTDTQYF. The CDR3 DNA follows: TGTGCCAGCAGCCCCGGTATAGCGGGAACAGATACGCAGTATTTT.

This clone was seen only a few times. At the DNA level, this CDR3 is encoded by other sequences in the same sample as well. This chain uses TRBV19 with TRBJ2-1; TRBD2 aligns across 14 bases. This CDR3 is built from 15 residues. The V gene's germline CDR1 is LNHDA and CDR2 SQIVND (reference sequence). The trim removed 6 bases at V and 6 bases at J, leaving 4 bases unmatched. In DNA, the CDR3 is TGTGCCAGTAGATCCGGGACTAGCGGGAGCAATGAGCAGTTCTTC. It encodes CASRSGTSGSNEQFF.